This TCR beta chain was sequenced during a study of T-cell reconstitution after alpha-beta-depleted transplantation in children. A library of TCRbeta sequences, prepared with unique molecular identifiers, was generated. TCRdb re-analysed the PCR reads in MiXCR, keeping a single row per CDR3 protein. Among just over 70,000 distinct CDR3 sequences, about 7% were seen once, and the ten largest hold 2.5%. This CDR3 comprises 8 residues. J is TRBJ1-2 and V is TRBV21-1. TRBV21-1 is tagged as a pseudogene. The material sequenced was PBMCs from the stem cell graft donor, taken from the stem cell graft. The receptor was isolated from a human donor who donated a stem cell graft to a child with acute lymphoblastic leukemia. The CDR3 coding sequence is TGTGCCAGCAGCCGGTGGGATTTC. It specifies CASSRWDF.